The source of this T cell receptor beta chain is a study of blood T cell repertoires in COVID-19. Study-wide context: Italy, Spain and the United States were the sources of the convalescent and acute COVID-19 samples. PBMCs, B-cell-depleted T cells, or T cells provided the cDNA or gDNA that made up the material.

In the source study's methods: Reference gene primer amplification gave nucleated cell count estimates. Sequencing was performed with immunoSEQ multiplex PCR; in TCRdb, only in-frame clones are kept and a portion is missing. V, J and clone size reflect that table, while D and trimming were determined from the DNA. This repertoire shows roughly 95,000 clones, approximately 81% found once; its top ten account for around 4%. The CDR3 has 17 residues. V lost 0 bases and J 0 bases, leaving 15 bases between the germline ends. The germline gives CDR1 GTSNPN, CDR2 SVGIG (reference sequence). The sequence was collected from a man aged 55 to 70 with acute or convalescent COVID-19. The chain joins TRBV30 to TRBJ1-3; no reliable D call. Input material: peripheral blood. CDR3 sequence (DNA): TGTGCCTGGAGTGTAGCCCCCTCGCCAAGCTCTGGAAACACCATATATTTT. It yields the protein CAWSVAPSPSSGNTIYF.